This TCR beta chain is from a study of control samples from healthy donors and cancer patients. Sequencing used immunoSEQ multiplex PCR; TCRdb keeps in-frame clones, though not all of them. Of some 150,000 clones listed, around 96% were seen once; the top ten hold 0.85% to 1.3%. V was clipped by 1 base and J by 4 bases, with 10 bases between them. This CDR3 has 14 amino acids. CDR1 MDHEN and CDR2 SYDVKM come from the germline V gene. Sequencing was carried out using blood. This clonotype was sampled from a woman aged 25 to 39 in good health. J is TRBJ1-2 and V is TRBV28, with D unclear. The CDR3 DNA reads as TGTGCCAGCAGTTTATTTGCCGCGCCCTATGGCTACACCTTC. It codes for CASSLFAAPYGYTF.